Following are 19 T cell receptor beta chains from one sample sequenced in a study of CD8 T cells in ankylosing spondylitis. Study-wide results and limits: Characteristic, it appeared, of ankylosing spondylitis blood was a TCR beta motif of about eight highly homologous variants.

TCRdb ran MiXCR on the 5' RACE reads and lists one entry per CDR3 protein. The sample gives under 450,000 distinct CDR3 sequences, about 15% of which show up once; approximately 0.93% is in the top ten. These receptors' antigens are unknown. Source material: blood, either unsorted or a sorted T cell fraction (not recorded which). These receptors originate from a male donor with ankylosing spondylitis.

The genes are TRBV20-1 and TRBJ2-7; 10 bases match TRBD2. The germline gives CDR1 DFQATT, CDR2 SNEGSKA (reference sequence). CDR3 size: 14 residues. V gave up 5 bases and J gave up 7 bases; unmatched junction bases: 11. CDR3 loop: CSAFASGRTGEQYF. The CDR3 DNA is TGCAGTGCTTTCGCTAGCGGGAGAACTGGTGAGCAGTACTTC.

V usage is TRBV6-1 and J usage is TRBJ2-7, with TRBD2 identical over 10 bases. The CDR3 is made up of 14 amino acids. J was trimmed by 7 bases and V by 5 bases; bases with no gene match: 8. CDR1 is MNHNS, CDR2 SASEGT, per germline. This CDR3 is CASSRAGLAAEQYF. The CDR3 nucleotides are TGTGCCAGCAGTAGAGCTGGACTAGCGGCGGAGCAGTACTTC.

The CDR3 sequence: CASSYGTGVRYTF. The CDR3 DNA follows: TGTGCCAGCAGCTACGGGACAGGGGTTCGATACACCTTC. The chain carries TRBV7-9 and TRBJ1-2; 10 positions agree with TRBD1. The CDR3 sequence is 13 residues long. V was pared by 4 bases and J by 11 bases, with 7 bases of the junction left unmatched. Germline-derived CDR1 and CDR2 are SEHNR and FQNEAQ (reference sequence).

This clonotype has only a few counts. This rearrangement joins TRBV7-2 to TRBJ2-1; 7 bases are a match to TRBD2. The ends lost 5 bases at V and 9 bases at J; junction bases unmatched: 10. Germline assignment: CDR1 SGHTA and CDR2 FQGNSA. The CDR3 is 14 residues long. The CDR3 DNA reads TGTGCCAGCAGCCCTGCGGGAGTGGATCCTGAGCAGTTCTTC. The encoded protein is CASSPAGVDPEQFF.

The chain is built from TRBV12-3 or TRBV12-4 and TRBJ2-1; 13 bases are a match to TRBD2. The CDR3 runs 15 residues. Trimming cost V 8 bases and J 10 bases; bases outside gene matches: 11. Here the CDR3 DNA reads TGTGCCAGCTACCCCGGGACTAGCGGGATGGGCGAGCAGTTCTTC. It codes for CASYPGTSGMGEQFF.

This chain uses TRBV29-1 with TRBJ1-1; 8 positions match TRBD1. Trimming removed 7 bases from V and 1 base from J; junction bases left unmatched: 5. There are 13 residues in the CDR3. Germline assignment: CDR1 SQVTM and CDR2 ANQGSEA. The CDR3 region is CSAGQGSNTEAFF. The CDR3 bases are TGCAGCGCCGGACAGGGATCGAACACTGAAGCTTTCTTT.

This clonotype was observed at least ten times. The chain links TRBV20-1 to TRBJ2-7; unclear D gene. Germline CDR1 is DFQATT and CDR2 is SNEGSKA (reference sequence). The V and J ends lost 3 bases and 7 bases respectively, with 10 bases between them. The CDR3 is 11 amino acids. The CDR3 loop is CSASLSWEQYF. CDR3 nucleotide sequence: TGCAGTGCTAGTCTCAGTTGGGAGCAGTACTTC.

This chain links TRBV7-9 with TRBJ2-2, with D perhaps matching TRBD2 (5 bases). Trimming took 1 base from V and 5 from J, leaving 11 bases between them. Germline V CDR1 and CDR2: SEHNR, FQNEAQ (reference sequence). The CDR3 totals 15 residues. The CDR3 is CASSLVEGATGELFF. In DNA form, the CDR3 reads TGTGCCAGCAGCTTAGTCGAGGGAGCAACCGGGGAGCTGTTTTTT. Combining the CDR3 with reference TRBV7-9 and TRBJ2-2 gives the whole variable domain DTGVSQNPRHKITKRGQNVTFRCDPISEHNRLYWYRQTLGQGPEFLTYFQNEAQLEKSRLLSDRFSAERPKGSFSTLEIQRTEQGDSAMYLCASSLVEGATGELFFGEGSRLTVL.

This clonotype has only one observation. The genes are TRBV25-1 and TRBJ2-3; 10 nucleotides line up with TRBD2. With 3 bases clipped from V and 3 bases from J, the junction kept 9 bases outside the gene matches. The CDR3 extends over 17 amino acids. The germline V gene has CDR1 MGHDK and CDR2 SYGVNS. CDR3 nucleotides: TGTGCCAGCAGTGAGTGGTTAGCGGGAGGTGGGACAGATACGCAGTATTTT. This translates into CASSEWLAGGGTDTQYF.

The DNA for the CDR3 is TGTGCCAGCAGCCAATCATCTTGGCAGGGAAATTCACCCCTCCACTTT. Translation gives CASSQSSWQGNSPLHF. The gene calls are TRBV16 and TRBJ1-6, with a tentative D call TRBD1 (5 bases). This CDR3 has 16 residues. Germline V CDR1 and CDR2: KGHSY, FQNENV. Trimming took off 0 bases at V and 7 bases at J, with 13 bases between the two ends.

This rearrangement joins TRBV4-2 to TRBJ2-6, with 7 bases lining up with TRBD1. From germline, CDR1 is LGHNA and CDR2 YNFKEQ. V dropped 4 bases and J dropped 0; count of bases not matched to a gene: 12. This CDR3 contains 19 residues. The CDR3 here is CASSPVGGLTPSGANVLTF. The CDR3 region has the DNA TGTGCCAGCAGCCCCGTAGGGGGCCTTACTCCCTCTGGGGCCAACGTCCTGACTTTC.

In its sample, this clonotype was seen a few times. This chain uses TRBV7-8 with TRBJ1-5; maybe TRBD1 (5 bases). The CDR3 is made up of 18 amino acids. Trimming removed 1 base at V and 0 bases at J, with 16 bases between. CDR1 SGHVS and CDR2 FQNEAQ come from the germline V gene. The CDR3 region is CASSLVHLGVYSNQPQHF. The CDR3 DNA sequence: TGTGCCAGCAGCTTAGTACACTTAGGGGTATATAGCAATCAGCCCCAGCATTTT.

The gene calls are TRBV12-3 or TRBV12-4 and TRBJ2-5; possibly TRBD2 for D (6 bases). Trimming stripped 0 bases from V and 5 bases from J, with 19 bases between. The length of the CDR3 is 17 residues. DNA of the CDR3: TGTGCCAGCAGTTTAGCGTGGGACTCCGCGAGCGAGGAGACCCAGTACTTC. It encodes CASSLAWDSASEETQYF.

This clonotype was recorded a few times. The chain couples TRBV18 to TRBJ2-3; TRBD2 aligns across 10 bases. The junction had 4 bases not matched to a gene; V was cut back by 2 bases and J by 2 bases. The CDR3 is 16 residues long. Per the germline V gene, CDR1 is KGHSH and CDR2 is LQKENI. The CDR3 nucleotides read TGTGCCAGCTCACCATCGCTAGCGGGGGTCACAGATACGCAGTATTTT. As protein: CASSPSLAGVTDTQYF.

The chain links TRBV30 to TRBJ1-2; no firm D call. Germline V CDR1 and CDR2: GTSNPN, SVGIG (reference sequence). The CDR3 totals 11 residues. V was trimmed by 5 bases and J by 0 bases, leaving 4 bases between them. CDR3 in amino acids: CAWSSNYGYTF. CDR3 nucleotides: TGTGCCTGGTCCTCTAACTATGGCTACACCTTC.

This clonotype was counted ten times or more. This chain joins TRBV2 and TRBJ2-5; D is perhaps TRBD1 (6 bases). Germline V gene lookup returns CDR1 SNHLY and CDR2 FYNNEI. Trimming pared 6 bases from V and 2 bases from J, leaving 16 bases between. The CDR3 runs to 15 residues. The CDR3 coding sequence is TGTGCCAGCAGCCAAGAACAGGGTTTTCAAGAGACCCAGTACTTC. This sequence encodes CASSQEQGFQETQYF.

The V gene is TRBV7-9, the J gene TRBJ2-7; 11 bases line up with TRBD2. Germline lookup yields CDR1 SEHNR and CDR2 FQNEAQ (reference sequence). J was trimmed by 6 bases and V by 5 bases; bases with no gene match: 12. The length of the CDR3 is 16 residues. As DNA, the CDR3 is TGTGCCAGCAGCACCGGGACTAGCGGAGTGCCGGGCGAGCAGTACTTC. Translating it yields CASSTGTSGVPGEQYF.

This rearrangement joins TRBV20-1 to TRBJ2-2; D assignment may be TRBD1 or TRBD2 (5 bases each). From germline, CDR1 is DFQATT and CDR2 SNEGSKA (reference sequence). V dropped 0 bases and J dropped 8 bases, with 19 bases sitting between them. The CDR3 spans 16 residues. The CDR3 protein is CSARDGGLTKGGELFF. CDR3 nucleotides: TGCAGTGCTAGAGATGGAGGACTCACAAAGGGGGGGGAGCTGTTTTTT.

CDR3 sequence: CASSSTGGRVGELFF. The CDR3 DNA is TGTGCCAGCAGCTCGACAGGGGGCAGGGTCGGGGAGCTGTTTTTT. This sequence joins TRBV7-2 and TRBJ2-2, with TRBD1 identical over 10 bases. J lost 7 bases, V lost 4 bases, and 6 bases had no gene match. CDR1 is SGHTA, CDR2 FQGNSA, per germline. CDR3 length equals 15 residues.